The present entry profiles one TCR beta chain with its context. This table comes from immunoSEQ multiplex PCR, and its TCRdb copy is limited to in-frame clones, with some not included. The sample lists some 59,000 clones, approximately 93% occurring once. This sample was included in a study of preoperative IRX-2 immunotherapy in early breast cancer. Treatment here: preoperative locoregional IRX-2 cytokine immunotherapy. Preoperative locoregional IRX-2 cytokine immunotherapy was tested in the phase Ib source study. The specimen was taken from a patient treated with IRX-2 immunotherapy. The source of this sequence is a human donor with breast cancer.

The CDR3 here is CASSPTYRGPETQYF. The CDR3 region has the DNA TGTGCCAGTAGTCCAACTTACAGGGGGCCGGAGACCCAGTACTTC. The chain joins TRBV19 to TRBJ2-5, with 9 bases that match TRBD1. Trimming at V came to 5 bases and at J to 5 bases, leaving 9 bases not matched to a gene. The CDR3 extends over 15 amino acids. Germline V lookup: CDR1 LNHDA, CDR2 SQIVND (reference sequence).